Listed here are 21 T cell receptor beta chains from one sample, sequenced in a study of blood T cell repertoires in COVID-19. Using immunoSEQ multiplex PCR, the repertoire was profiled, and TCRdb retains in-frame clones only, with some absent. The profile shows around 100,000 clones, approximately 80% of them singletons. The sample consisted of peripheral blood. The receptors were gathered from a woman aged 70-85 years with acute or convalescent COVID-19.

This clone occurred a few times. V gene TRBV7-8 combines with J gene TRBJ2-1, with D possibly TRBD1 on 5 matching bases. Germline loops: CDR1 SGHVS, CDR2 FQNEAQ. The CDR3 spans 13 residues. The V and J ends lost 7 bases and 12 bases respectively, with 19 bases between them. The CDR3 DNA is TGTGCCAGCACCCTAGATGGGGCCGGACGGCAGTTCTTC. Translated, it gives CASTLDGAGRQFF.

Turning to this clone: Other DNA sequences of this sample code for an identical CDR3. J is TRBJ2-2 and V is TRBV11-3; D might be TRBD1 (6 bases). The V gene's germline CDR1 is SGHNT and CDR2 YENEEA. The V end was cut by 0 bases, the J end by 1 base, with 9 bases between. This CDR3 region has 16 residues. Here the CDR3 DNA reads TGTGCCAGCAGCTTAGATCTACAGGGGAACACCGGGGAGCTGTTTTTT. Residues: CASSLDLQGNTGELFF.

This clone was found a few times. The rearrangement links TRBV9 to TRBJ2-1, with D perhaps TRBD1 (5 bases). The germline CDR1 and CDR2 sequences are SGDLS and YYNGEE. The CDR3 is 15 residues long. V lost 0 bases and J 4 bases, leaving 11 bases between the germline ends. The CDR3 protein is CASSVEAGWYNEQFF. Written as DNA, the CDR3 is TGTGCCAGCAGCGTAGAAGCAGGGTGGTACAATGAGCAGTTCTTC.

This clone was observed once. The chain joins TRBV7-9 to TRBJ2-7, with 7 bases that match TRBD1. The J segment lost 5 bases and the V segment lost 5 bases, leaving 9 bases of the junction unmatched. The CDR3 covers 14 residues. Germline V gene lookup returns CDR1 SEHNR and CDR2 FQNEAQ (reference sequence). CDR3 nucleotides: TGTGCCAGCAGCGACCTGACAGGGACCCACGAGCAGTACTTC. Translation: CASSDLTGTHEQYF.

This chain uses TRBV9 with TRBJ2-3; 9 bases map to TRBD2. J lost 1 base, V lost 0 bases, and 12 bases had no gene match. CDR3 length equals 19 residues. Per germline, CDR1 SGDLS and CDR2 YYNGEE. The CDR3 region has the DNA TGTGCCAGCAGCGTAGGAGGCGGGGGGGCCTTTAGTGGCACAGATACGCAGTATTTT. Encoded protein: CASSVGGGGAFSGTDTQYF.

V gene TRBV5-5 combines with J gene TRBJ1-4; perhaps TRBD1 as D (5 bases). Per germline, CDR1 SGHKS and CDR2 YYEKEE (reference sequence). The germline V and J ends were trimmed by 4 bases and 5 bases, with 9 bases remaining between them. This CDR3 is built from 13 residues. In DNA form, the CDR3 reads TGTGCCAGCAGCGTGGGGCCAAATGAAAAACTGTTTTTT. This codes for CASSVGPNEKLFF.

This clone was found once. The chain links TRBV9 to TRBJ2-7, with TRBD2 identical over 12 bases. J lost 0 bases, V lost 3 bases, and 7 bases had no gene match. This CDR3 contains 17 residues. Germline CDR1 reads SGDLS; CDR2 reads YYNGEE. CDR3 region: CASSDGTSGLSSYEQYF. CDR3 nucleotides: TGTGCCAGCAGCGACGGGACTAGCGGGCTAAGCTCCTACGAGCAGTACTTC.

The chain couples TRBV19 to TRBJ1-2, with 8 bases matching TRBD1. Germline V lookup: CDR1 LNHDA, CDR2 SQIVND (reference sequence). V shed 5 bases, J shed 4 bases, and the junction held 15 bases outside the gene matches. The CDR3 runs to 17 residues. The CDR3 protein is CASSPQGAGGQGYGYTF. The CDR3, as DNA: TGTGCCAGTAGTCCTCAGGGGGCAGGGGGCCAGGGCTATGGCTACACCTTC.

This chain uses TRBV5-5 with TRBJ2-2, with D uncertain. V was trimmed by 4 bases and J by 6 bases, leaving 7 bases between them. Germline CDR1 reads SGHKS; CDR2 reads YYEKEE (reference sequence). This CDR3 contains 12 residues. The DNA for the CDR3 is TGTGCCAGCAGCCTCTCGTCCGGGGAGCTGTTTTTT. This translates into CASSLSSGELFF. Together with reference TRBV5-5 and TRBJ2-2, the CDR3 gives the full variable domain: DAGVTQSPTHLIKTRGQQVTLRCSPISGHKSVSWYQQVLGQGPQFIFQYYEKEERGRGNFPDRFSARQFPNYSSELNVNALLLGDSALYLCASSLSSGELFFGEGSRLTVL.

V gene TRBV11-2 combines with J gene TRBJ2-1, with 11 bases matching TRBD2. Trimming took 2 bases from V and 9 from J; bases not matched to a gene: 6. The CDR3 is 15 amino acids. Germline CDR1 and CDR2: SGHAT and FQNNGV. The CDR3 is CASSLPGLAGGEQFF. For the CDR3, the DNA is TGTGCCAGCAGCTTACCCGGCCTAGCGGGAGGTGAGCAGTTCTTC.

This clone was counted between two and nine times. This chain uses TRBV9 with TRBJ2-1; TRBD2 might be the D (5 bases). Per the germline V gene, CDR1 is SGDLS and CDR2 is YYNGEE. This CDR3 is 14 amino acids long. Trimming pared 4 bases from V and 7 bases from J, leaving 15 bases between. CDR3 DNA sequence: TGTGCCAGCAGCACTCCTAGCTCGGGGAATGAGCAGTTCTTC. Its protein is CASSTPSSGNEQFF.

This rearrangement joins TRBV4-2 to TRBJ2-1; 10 positions agree with TRBD2. Trimming cost V 0 bases and J 9 bases; bases outside gene matches: 14. Germline V gene sequence: CDR1 LGHNA, CDR2 YNFKEQ. The CDR3 loop spans 18 amino acids. The CDR3 bases are TGTGCCAGCAGCCAAGAGGTCCCTCCTAGCGGGAGTGCAGGTGAGCAGTTCTTC. It is translated as CASSQEVPPSGSAGEQFF.

This chain links TRBV6-4 with TRBJ2-1, with 10 bases matching TRBD2. Losses at the gene ends were 4 bases for V and 0 bases for J; bases not matched to a gene: 9. This CDR3 spans 18 amino acids. Per germline, CDR1 MRHNA and CDR2 SNTAGT. The CDR3 DNA reads TGTGCCAGCAGTGCCGGTAGCGGGGGGCTCAGCTCCTACAATGAGCAGTTCTTC. Its protein product is CASSAGSGGLSSYNEQFF.

The genes are TRBV6-1 and TRBJ1-4; D gene unclear. From germline, CDR1 is MNHNS and CDR2 SASEGT. Trimming took off 6 bases at V and 3 bases at J, with 11 bases between the two ends. CDR3 length equals 14 residues. The CDR3 nucleotides read TGTGCCAGCAGCCGAAGCGGAGCTAATGAAAAACTGTTTTTT. This encodes CASSRSGANEKLFF.

This clone was seen a handful of times. The chain links TRBV18 to TRBJ2-1; TRBD1 is a possible D gene (6 bases). Germline-derived CDR1 and CDR2 are KGHSH and LQKENI. The CDR3 sequence is 16 residues long. Trimming left V 2 bases short and J 2 bases short, with 13 bases between. The CDR3 sequence is CASSPSAQGTYNEQFF. In nucleotides, the CDR3 is TGTGCCAGCTCACCATCAGCCCAGGGGACCTACAATGAGCAGTTCTTC.

V is TRBV12-3 or TRBV12-4 and J is TRBJ2-1; D not certain. V lost 3 bases and J lost 6, with 9 bases in between. The CDR3 covers 13 residues. The CDR3 DNA reads as TGTGCCAGCAGTTTCCTGGAGTTCAATGAGCAGTTCTTC. Translated: CASSFLEFNEQFF.

This clone was picked up a small number of times. The genes are TRBV2 and TRBJ1-1, with a tentative D call TRBD1 (5 bases). The CDR3 spans 15 residues. Trimming removed 2 bases at V and 4 bases at J, with 14 bases between. Germline V gene sequence: CDR1 SNHLY, CDR2 FYNNEI. The CDR3 loop reads CASSERGAGGTEAFF. The DNA of the CDR3 is TGTGCCAGCAGTGAACGCGGGGCGGGAGGCACTGAAGCTTTCTTT.

The CDR3 DNA is TGTGCCAGCAGTCGGGAGCCCAGAGGGGAGACCCAGTACTTC. Its protein product is CASSREPRGETQYF. This chain links TRBV2 with TRBJ2-5, with D possibly TRBD2 on 6 matching bases. This CDR3 region has 14 residues. CDR1 and CDR2 from the germline V gene are SNHLY and FYNNEI. The V gene lost 5 bases and the J gene lost 5 bases, with 15 bases spanning the gap.

The rearrangement joins TRBV4-1 to TRBJ2-2, with 7 bases that match TRBD1. Germline trimming cut 0 bases from V and 15 bases from J; bases unmatched to any gene: 13. Germline loops: CDR1 MGHRA, CDR2 YSYEKL. The CDR3 contains 15 residues. This chain's CDR3 is CASSQETFDREKVFF. The CDR3 DNA reads TGCGCCAGCAGCCAAGAAACTTTCGACAGGGAAAAGGTGTTTTTT.

The V and J genes are TRBV2 and TRBJ1-2, with 10 bases aligning to TRBD1. From germline, CDR1 is SNHLY and CDR2 FYNNEI. This CDR3 has 14 amino acids. J lost 8 bases, V lost 6 bases, and 9 bases had no gene match. The CDR3 sequence: CASRAGTGDDGYTF. CDR3 DNA: TGTGCCAGCAGGGCCGGGACAGGGGATGACGGCTACACCTTC.

This clone came up a few times. The genes are TRBV30 and TRBJ1-5; 7 bases are shared with TRBD1. Germline CDR1 is GTSNPN and CDR2 is SVGIG (reference sequence). V lost 2 bases to trimming and J lost 4 bases; unmatched junction nucleotides: 5. The CDR3 consists of 14 residues. This CDR3 is CAWSSYRGNQPQHF. The CDR3 coding sequence is TGTGCCTGGAGTTCTTACAGGGGAAATCAGCCCCAGCATTTT.